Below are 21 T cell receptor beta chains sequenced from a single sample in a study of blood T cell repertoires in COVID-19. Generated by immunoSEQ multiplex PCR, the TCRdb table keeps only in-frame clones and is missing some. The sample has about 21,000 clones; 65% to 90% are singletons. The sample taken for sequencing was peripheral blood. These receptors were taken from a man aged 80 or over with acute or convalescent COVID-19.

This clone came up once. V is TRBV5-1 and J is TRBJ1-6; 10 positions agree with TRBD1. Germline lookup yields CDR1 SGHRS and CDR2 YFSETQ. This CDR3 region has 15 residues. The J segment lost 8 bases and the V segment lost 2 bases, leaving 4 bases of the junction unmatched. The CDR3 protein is CASSFGDRGDSPLHF. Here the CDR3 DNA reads TGCGCCAGCAGCTTTGGGGACAGGGGTGATTCACCCCTCCACTTT.

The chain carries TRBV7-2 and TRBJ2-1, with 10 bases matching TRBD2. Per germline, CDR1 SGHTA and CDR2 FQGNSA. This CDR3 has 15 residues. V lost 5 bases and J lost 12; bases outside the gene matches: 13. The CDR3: CASSAAGGGLFAQFF. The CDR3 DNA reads TGTGCCAGCAGCGCAGCGGGGGGGGGTTTGTTTGCGCAGTTCTTC.

CDR3: CASSQEAQNTGELFF. Written as DNA, the CDR3 is TGTGCCAGCAGCCAAGAGGCACAAAACACCGGGGAGCTGTTTTTT. This chain uses TRBV4-2 with TRBJ2-2; D remains unclear. Looked up from germline, CDR1 is LGHNA and CDR2 is YNFKEQ. The V and J ends lost 0 bases and 2 bases respectively, with 7 bases between them. This CDR3 spans 15 amino acids.

The CDR3 region has the DNA TGTGCCACCAGTGATTTAGGGGGTACGCAGTATTTT. It specifies CATSDLGGTQYF. The chain carries TRBV24-1 and TRBJ2-3, with D possibly TRBD1 on 6 matching bases. The CDR3 contains 12 residues. Germline loops: CDR1 KGHDR, CDR2 SFDVKD. V was cut by 1 base and J by 8 bases, with 6 bases left in between.

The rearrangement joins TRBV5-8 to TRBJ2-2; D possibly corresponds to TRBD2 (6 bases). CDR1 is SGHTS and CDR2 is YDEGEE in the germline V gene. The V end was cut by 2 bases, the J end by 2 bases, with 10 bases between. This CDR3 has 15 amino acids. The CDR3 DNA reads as TGTGCCAGCAGCTTAGGGACTTTTAACACCGGGGAGCTGTTTTTT. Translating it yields CASSLGTFNTGELFF.

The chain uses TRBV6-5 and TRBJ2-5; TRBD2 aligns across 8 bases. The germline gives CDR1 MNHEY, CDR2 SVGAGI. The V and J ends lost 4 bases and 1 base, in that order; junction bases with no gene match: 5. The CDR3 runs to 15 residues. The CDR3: CASSFSGDPQETQYF. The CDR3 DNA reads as TGTGCCAGCAGTTTTAGCGGGGACCCCCAAGAGACCCAGTACTTC.

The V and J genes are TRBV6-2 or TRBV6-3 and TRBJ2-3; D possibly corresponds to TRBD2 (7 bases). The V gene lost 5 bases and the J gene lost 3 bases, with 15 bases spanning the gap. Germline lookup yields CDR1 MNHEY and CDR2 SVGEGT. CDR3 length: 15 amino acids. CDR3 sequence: CASSRGARGTDTQYF. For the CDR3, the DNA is TGTGCCAGCAGTCGGGGGGCGAGGGGTACAGATACGCAGTATTTT.

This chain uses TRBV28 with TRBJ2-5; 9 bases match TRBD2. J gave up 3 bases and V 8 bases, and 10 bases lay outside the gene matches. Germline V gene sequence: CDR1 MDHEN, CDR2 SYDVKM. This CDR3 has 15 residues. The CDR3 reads CASGPGTSRKETQYF. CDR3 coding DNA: TGTGCCAGCGGCCCCGGGACTAGCCGAAAAGAGACCCAGTACTTC.

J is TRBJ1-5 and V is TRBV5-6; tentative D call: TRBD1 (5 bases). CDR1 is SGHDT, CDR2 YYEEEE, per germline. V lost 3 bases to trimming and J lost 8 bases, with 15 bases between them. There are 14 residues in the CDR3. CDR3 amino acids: CASSSQGRQEPQHF. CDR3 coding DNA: TGTGCCAGCAGCTCCCAGGGCCGGCAGGAGCCCCAGCATTTT.

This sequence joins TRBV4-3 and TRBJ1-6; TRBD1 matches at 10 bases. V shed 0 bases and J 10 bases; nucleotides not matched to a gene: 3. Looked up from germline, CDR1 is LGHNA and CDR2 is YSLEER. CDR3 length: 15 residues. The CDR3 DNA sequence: TGCGCCAGCAGCCAAGATGGGACAGGGGTGTCACCCCTCCACTTT. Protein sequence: CASSQDGTGVSPLHF.

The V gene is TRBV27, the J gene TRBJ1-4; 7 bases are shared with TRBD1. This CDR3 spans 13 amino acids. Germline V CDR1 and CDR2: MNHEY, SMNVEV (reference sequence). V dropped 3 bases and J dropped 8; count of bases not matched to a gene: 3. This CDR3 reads CASSFSGGEKLFF. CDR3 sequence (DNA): TGTGCCAGCAGTTTTTCAGGGGGGGAAAAACTGTTTTTT. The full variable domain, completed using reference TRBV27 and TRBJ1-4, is EAQVTQNPRYLITVTGKKLTVTCSQNMNHEYMSWYRQDPGLGLRQIYYSMNVEVTDKGDVPEGYKVSRKEKRNFPLILESPSPNQTSLYFCASSFSGGEKLFFGSGTQLSVL.

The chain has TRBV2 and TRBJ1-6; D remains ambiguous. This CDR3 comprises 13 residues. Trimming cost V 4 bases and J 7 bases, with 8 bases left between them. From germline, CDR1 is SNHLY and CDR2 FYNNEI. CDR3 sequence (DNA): TGTGCCAGCAGTGGGACTCTAAATTCACCCCTCCACTTT. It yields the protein CASSGTLNSPLHF.

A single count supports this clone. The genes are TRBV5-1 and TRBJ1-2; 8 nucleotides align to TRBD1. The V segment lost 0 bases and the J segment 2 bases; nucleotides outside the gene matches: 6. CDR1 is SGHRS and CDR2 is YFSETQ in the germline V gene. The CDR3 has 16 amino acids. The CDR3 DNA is TGCGCCAGCAGCTTGGAAGGGGCAGGGGGCAACTATGGCTACACCTTC. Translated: CASSLEGAGGNYGYTF.

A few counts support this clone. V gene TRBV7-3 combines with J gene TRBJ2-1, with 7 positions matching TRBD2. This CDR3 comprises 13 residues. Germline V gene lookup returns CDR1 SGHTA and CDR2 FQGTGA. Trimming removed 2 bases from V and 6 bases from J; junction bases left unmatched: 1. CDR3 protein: CASSLSGGNEQFF. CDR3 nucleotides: TGTGCCAGCAGCTTATCGGGGGGCAATGAGCAGTTCTTC.

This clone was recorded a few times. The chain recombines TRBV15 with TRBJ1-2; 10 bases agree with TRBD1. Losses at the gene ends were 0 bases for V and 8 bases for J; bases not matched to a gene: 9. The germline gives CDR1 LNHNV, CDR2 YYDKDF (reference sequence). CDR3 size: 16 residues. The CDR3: CATSRDLGTGEGGYTF. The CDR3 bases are TGTGCCACCAGCAGAGATCTCGGGACAGGGGAGGGCGGCTACACCTTC.

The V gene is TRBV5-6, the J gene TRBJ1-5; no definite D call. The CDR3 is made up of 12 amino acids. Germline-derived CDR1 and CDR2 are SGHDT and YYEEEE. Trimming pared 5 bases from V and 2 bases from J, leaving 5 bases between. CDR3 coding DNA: TGTGCCAGCAGTCTCGGCAATCAGCCCCAGCATTTT. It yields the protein CASSLGNQPQHF. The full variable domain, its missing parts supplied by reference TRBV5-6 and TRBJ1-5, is DAGVTQSPTHLIKTRGQQVTLRCSPKSGHDTVSWYQQALGQGPQFIFQYYEEEERQRGNFPDRFSGHQFPNYSSELNVNALLLGDSALYLCASSLGNQPQHFGDGTRLSIL.

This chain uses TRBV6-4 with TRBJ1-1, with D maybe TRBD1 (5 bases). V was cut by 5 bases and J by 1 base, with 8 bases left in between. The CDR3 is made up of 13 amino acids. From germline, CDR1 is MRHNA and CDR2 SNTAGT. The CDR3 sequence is CASSRGGNTEAFF. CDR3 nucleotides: TGTGCCAGCAGTAGGGGCGGGAACACTGAAGCTTTCTTT.

The CDR3 region is CASSLAGGTGEQYF. Here the CDR3 DNA reads TGCGCCAGCAGCTTGGCTGGGGGGACAGGGGAGCAGTACTTC. This chain connects TRBV5-1 to TRBJ2-7; 9 bases are shared with TRBD1. This CDR3 region has 14 residues. Germline V gives CDR1 SGHRS, CDR2 YFSETQ. Trimming removed 0 bases from V and 7 bases from J; junction bases left unmatched: 5. The whole variable domain, remainder taken from reference TRBV5-1 and TRBJ2-7, is KAGVTQTPRYLIKTRGQQVTLSCSPISGHRSVSWYQQTPGQGLQFLFEYFSETQRNKGNFPGRFSGRQFSNSRSEMNVSTLELGDSALYLCASSLAGGTGEQYFGPGTRLTVT.

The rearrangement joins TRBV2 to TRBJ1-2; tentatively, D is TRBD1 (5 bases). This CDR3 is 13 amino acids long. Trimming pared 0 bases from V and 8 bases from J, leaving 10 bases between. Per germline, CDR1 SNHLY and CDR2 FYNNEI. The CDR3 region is CASSEADNGGYTF. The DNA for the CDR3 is TGTGCCAGCAGTGAAGCGGACAATGGGGGCTACACCTTC.

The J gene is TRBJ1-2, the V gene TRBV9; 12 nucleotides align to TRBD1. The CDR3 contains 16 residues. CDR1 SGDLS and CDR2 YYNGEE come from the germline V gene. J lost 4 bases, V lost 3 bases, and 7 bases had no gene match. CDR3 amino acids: CASSASGTGGPYGYTF. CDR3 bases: TGTGCCAGCAGCGCCTCCGGGACAGGGGGCCCCTATGGCTACACCTTC.

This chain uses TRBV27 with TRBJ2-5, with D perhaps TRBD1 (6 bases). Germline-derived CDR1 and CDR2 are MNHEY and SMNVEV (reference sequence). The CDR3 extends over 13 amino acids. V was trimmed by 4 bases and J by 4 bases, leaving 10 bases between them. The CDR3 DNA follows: TGTGCCAGCAGTTCCAGGGGCCGAGAGACCCAGTACTTC. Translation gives CASSSRGRETQYF.